This T cell receptor (beta chain) was observed in a study of shared clonotypes between healthy human individuals. About the research overall: With ages of 18 to 49, the donors were two women and three men. Every donor yielded three CD4 naive, three CD4 memory, two CD8 naive and one CD8 memory plate.

The method was immunoSEQ multiplex PCR; TCRdb's version includes in-frame clones alone and lacks a portion of them. The sample includes approximately 2,000,000 clones, 90% to 95% of them seen just once. It was CD45RO-negative cells, positively selected for CCR7, that made up naive CD8 cells, with terminally differentiated effector memory CD45RA+ cells excluded. Looked up from germline, CDR1 is WNHNN and CDR2 is SYGVQD (reference sequence). After removal of 6 bases from V and 2 bases from J, the junction contained 13 bases not matched to a gene. CDR3 length: 17 amino acids. The chain carries TRBV10-1 and TRBJ2-1; TRBD1 matches 7 bases. The TCR sequence derives from a man between 18 and 35 years old in good health. Some clones in this sample may be carry-over from other donors' samples. The sequenced material came from naive CD8+ T cells from PBMCs. DNA for the CDR3: TGCGCCAGCAGCCCCTCAACCGGGACAGTTACCTACAATGAGCAGTTCTTC. This codes for CASSPSTGTVTYNEQFF.